The clone carrying this T cell receptor (beta chain) was detected ten times or more. The source of the sample is a study of CD8 T cells in ankylosing spondylitis. The CDR3 is 16 amino acids. Germline lookup yields CDR1 KGHSH and CDR2 LQKENI. After removal of 8 bases from V and 0 bases from J, the junction contained 10 bases not matched to a gene. Quantitative barcoded 5'-RACE was used to prepare TCR beta libraries. In TCRdb, the 5' RACE reads were re-called with MiXCR into one record per CDR3 protein. This sample carries 150,000 to 200,000 distinct CDR3 sequences, 25% to 35% of them seen once, and the ten largest clones take 4.5% to 6%.

The receptor was derived from a male donor with ankylosing spondylitis. Specimen: synovial fluid, either unsorted or a sorted T cell fraction (not recorded which). J is TRBJ1-5 and V is TRBV18, with 7 nucleotides matching TRBD1. CDR3 in DNA: TGTGCCAGCCCCGGGGACAGACTTCATAGCAATCAGCCCCAGCATTTT. This gives the protein CASPGDRLHSNQPQHF.